These 28 T cell receptor beta chains were all obtained from the same sample, sequenced in a study of blood T cell repertoires in COVID-19. TCRdb keeps only in-frame clones here, not all; method: immunoSEQ multiplex PCR. The repertoire consists of 220,000 or so clones, with 75% to 85% occurring once and the leading ten covering 8.2%. Sequencing used peripheral blood. These receptors all stem from a woman older than 75 with COVID-19, enrolled during active disease.

The genes are TRBV7-2 and TRBJ2-7; 8 bases match TRBD2. The J segment lost 4 bases and the V segment lost 3 bases, leaving 5 bases of the junction unmatched. This CDR3 contains 14 residues. CDR1 and CDR2 from the germline V gene are SGHTA and FQGNSA. The CDR3 nucleotides are TGTGCCAGCAGCTTTGAGCGGGGGCTGTACGAGCAGTACTTC. Its translation is CASSFERGLYEQYF.

The rearrangement joins TRBV5-1 to TRBJ2-3; TRBD2 agrees at 8 bases. This CDR3 region has 17 residues. V was clipped by 3 bases and J by 4 bases; unmatched bases: 13. Germline V gene lookup returns CDR1 SGHRS and CDR2 YFSETQ. CDR3 in DNA: TGCGCCAGCAGCTCGGGGCCGCTAGCGGGCTTGGCAGATACGCAGTATTTT. Residues: CASSSGPLAGLADTQYF.

V gene TRBV6-5 combines with J gene TRBJ1-4; a weak D match, TRBD1 (5 bases). The CDR3 has 14 residues. V was shortened by 8 bases and J by 0 bases, with 10 bases between the two germline ends. Germline-derived CDR1 and CDR2 are MNHEY and SVGAGI. DNA for the CDR3: TGTGCCAGCGAGGAAGGGGCAACTAATGAAAAACTGTTTTTT. It specifies CASEEGATNEKLFF.

V and J are TRBV7-2 and TRBJ2-7, with 8 nucleotides matching TRBD1. J was trimmed by 3 bases and V by 5 bases; bases with no gene match: 9. Germline V gene sequence: CDR1 SGHTA, CDR2 FQGNSA. The CDR3 has 15 amino acids. This CDR3 is CASSPGGRARYEQYF. Here the CDR3 DNA reads TGTGCCAGCAGCCCAGGGGGCAGGGCGCGCTACGAGCAGTACTTC. Variable domain in full (rest from reference TRBV7-2 and TRBJ2-7): GAGVSQSPSNKVTEKGKDVELRCDPISGHTALYWYRQSLGQGLEFLIYFQGNSAPDKSGLPSDRFSAERTGGSVSTLTIQRTQQEDSAVYLCASSPGGRARYEQYFGPGTRLTVT.

V and J are TRBV18 and TRBJ1-1, with D hard to call. The CDR3 consists of 14 residues. The V gene's germline CDR1 is KGHSH and CDR2 LQKENI. Trimming cost V 0 bases and J 5 bases, with 10 bases left between them. CDR3 sequence (DNA): TGTGCCAGCTCACCACCACCTATGACAACTGAAGCTTTCTTT. Translated: CASSPPPMTTEAFF. The entire variable domain, with the rest obtained from reference TRBV18 and TRBJ1-1, is as follows: NAGVMQNPRHLVRRRGQEARLRCSPMKGHSHVYWYRQLPEEGLKFMVYLQKENIIDESGMPKERFSAEFPKEGPSILRIQQVVRGDSAAYFCASSPPPMTTEAFFGQGTRLTVV.

The chain combines TRBV10-2 with TRBJ2-6; 8 bases line up with TRBD1. This CDR3 has 17 amino acids. Looked up from germline, CDR1 is WSHSY and CDR2 is SAAADI. Losses at the gene ends were 2 bases for V and 2 bases for J; bases not matched to a gene: 5. CDR3 sequence (DNA): TGCGCCAGCAGTGAGATCAGGGGGCGGACTGGGGCCAACGTCCTGACTTTC. It yields the protein CASSEIRGRTGANVLTF.

This rearrangement joins TRBV19 to TRBJ1-4, with D possibly matching TRBD1 (5 bases). The germline gives CDR1 LNHDA, CDR2 SQIVND (reference sequence). Trimming removed 3 bases at V and 6 bases at J, with 17 bases between. This CDR3 is 16 amino acids long. The CDR3 coding sequence is TGTGCCAGTAGTATCGCGGTGGCAGGGTTGGATGAAAAACTGTTTTTT. As protein: CASSIAVAGLDEKLFF.

The gene calls are TRBV28 and TRBJ2-6, with 9 bases matching TRBD2. J gave up 3 bases and V 6 bases, and 3 bases lay outside the gene matches. CDR1 and CDR2 (germline): MDHEN, SYDVKM. This CDR3 has 15 residues. The CDR3 sequence is CASRVAGVGANVLTF. DNA of the CDR3: TGTGCCAGCAGAGTAGCGGGAGTTGGGGCCAACGTCCTGACTTTC.

The rearrangement links TRBV5-5 to TRBJ1-1; 10 bases are shared with TRBD1. The CDR3 consists of 15 residues. The V and J ends lost 0 bases and 5 bases, in that order; junction bases with no gene match: 4. The germline CDR1 and CDR2 sequences are SGHKS and YYEKEE (reference sequence). The CDR3 coding sequence is TGTGCCAGCAGCTTGGTAAGGACAGGGGGAACTGAAGCTTTCTTT. Translation gives CASSLVRTGGTEAFF.

The chain joins TRBV2 to TRBJ1-1; D is perhaps TRBD1 (6 bases). The CDR3 covers 11 residues. Germline lookup yields CDR1 SNHLY and CDR2 FYNNEI. Deletions cut 4 bases from V and 10 bases from J, with 10 bases between. CDR3 DNA sequence: TGTGCCAGCAGTGCGGGGGGCACAGCTTTCTTT. Protein: CASSAGGTAFF.

V usage is TRBV6-5 and J usage is TRBJ1-6, with 9 positions matching TRBD1. The CDR3 runs 15 residues. Germline CDR1 and CDR2: MNHEY and SVGAGI. V shed 6 bases and J 2 bases; nucleotides not matched to a gene: 2. CDR3 region: CASRGDRAYNSPLHF. The CDR3 bases are TGTGCCAGCAGAGGGGACAGGGCCTATAATTCACCCCTCCACTTT.

This chain uses TRBV7-8 with TRBJ1-2; 12 bases align to TRBD1. CDR1 is SGHVS, CDR2 FQNEAQ, per germline. Losses at the gene ends were 5 bases for V and 7 bases for J; bases not matched to a gene: 8. The CDR3 extends over 15 amino acids. CDR3 bases: TGTGCCAGCAGCCGAGAGGGACAGGGGGCGCTTGGCTACACCTTC. Amino acid sequence: CASSREGQGALGYTF.

The chain combines TRBV6-2 or TRBV6-3 with TRBJ2-2; D call uncertain. The CDR3 loop spans 13 amino acids. V was clipped by 4 bases and J by 1 base, with 4 bases between them. Germline CDR1 MNHEY, CDR2 SVGEGT. CDR3 nucleotides: TGTGCCAGCAGTTCGGGGAACACCGGGGAGCTGTTTTTT. Amino acid sequence: CASSSGNTGELFF.

The J gene is TRBJ1-2, the V gene TRBV25-1, with D maybe TRBD1 (5 bases). Between the trimmed V and J ends, which lost 3 bases and 7 bases, there was a span of 15 bases. CDR3 length equals 14 residues. Per the germline V gene, CDR1 is MGHDK and CDR2 is SYGVNS. The CDR3 DNA reads as TGTGCCAGCAGTGACCAACAGGCGGTTTTTGGCTACACCTTC. Residues: CASSDQQAVFGYTF.

The chain uses TRBV6-5 and TRBJ1-2, with 9 bases fitting TRBD1. J gave up 7 bases and V 2 bases, and 5 bases lay outside the gene matches. Germline CDR1 reads MNHEY; CDR2 reads SVGAGI. The CDR3 runs 14 residues. Written as DNA, the CDR3 is TGTGCCAGCAGTTACGGGACAGGGATGGTTGGCTACACCTTC. This translates into CASSYGTGMVGYTF.

The chain couples TRBV29-1 to TRBJ2-4, with 9 bases identical to TRBD1. The CDR3 has 12 residues. Germline CDR1 is SQVTM and CDR2 is ANQGSEA. With 7 bases clipped from V and 4 bases from J, the junction kept 2 bases outside the gene matches. The CDR3, as DNA: TGCAGCGGAGGGACAGGGAAAAACATTCAGTACTTC. Translation: CSGGTGKNIQYF.

This clone appeared a few times. V gene TRBV29-1 combines with J gene TRBJ2-3; tentative D call: TRBD2 (6 bases). V lost 3 bases and J lost 3, with 19 bases in between. The V gene's germline CDR1 is SQVTM and CDR2 ANQGSEA. The CDR3 has 16 residues. Written as DNA, the CDR3 is TGCAGCGTTGAGGGGTCGGCTGAACGGGGGACAGATACGCAGTATTTT. It translates to CSVEGSAERGTDTQYF.

The rearrangement joins TRBV6-5 to TRBJ1-5; D not certain. Germline loops: CDR1 MNHEY, CDR2 SVGAGI. Deletions cut 6 bases from V and 5 bases from J, with 17 bases between. The CDR3 runs to 15 residues. CDR3 protein: CASSHRRGGDQPQHF. The CDR3 region has the DNA TGTGCCAGCAGCCACCGACGGGGTGGCGATCAGCCCCAGCATTTT.

This chain joins TRBV28 and TRBJ2-5; TRBD1 matches at 9 bases. The germline V gene encodes CDR1 MDHEN and CDR2 SYDVKM. V was clipped by 5 bases and J by 4 bases; unmatched bases: 11. This CDR3 has 16 amino acids. CDR3 region: CASSLRGQGWGETQYF. In DNA, the CDR3 is TGTGCCAGCAGTCTAAGGGGACAGGGATGGGGAGAGACCCAGTACTTC.

The rearrangement joins TRBV24-1 to TRBJ2-7; D is undetermined. This CDR3 comprises 12 residues. Trimming shortened V by 4 bases and J by 6 bases, and 9 bases separated the two germline ends. The germline V gene encodes CDR1 KGHDR and CDR2 SFDVKD. This chain's CDR3 is CATSDRQSEQYF. DNA for the CDR3: TGTGCCACCAGTGACCGTCAGTCCGAGCAGTACTTC.

The chain links TRBV19 to TRBJ1-2; no clear D gene. Trimming removed 6 bases at V and 8 bases at J, with 10 bases between. The CDR3 covers 11 residues. Germline CDR1 LNHDA, CDR2 SQIVND (reference sequence). CDR3 in amino acids: CASSSYRGYTF. The CDR3 bases are TGTGCCAGTAGCTCCTACCGAGGCTACACCTTC.

The chain is built from TRBV7-9 and TRBJ2-5, with 8 bases that match TRBD1. Germline values: CDR1 SEHNR, CDR2 FQNEAQ (reference sequence). The CDR3 sequence is 15 residues long. V dropped 1 base and J dropped 5; count of bases not matched to a gene: 6. The CDR3 DNA is TGTGCCAGCAGCTTAGGGACAGGGCTGGGGGAGACCCAGTACTTC. This gives the protein CASSLGTGLGETQYF.

The V and J genes are TRBV30 and TRBJ2-7, with 10 bases that match TRBD2. V was clipped by 2 bases and J by 6 bases; unmatched bases: 10. This CDR3 is 15 amino acids long. Germline CDR1 GTSNPN, CDR2 SVGIG (reference sequence). CDR3 nucleotide sequence: TGTGCCTGGAGTTCTCGACTAGCGGGCTCGGGCGAGCAGTACTTC. Translated, it gives CAWSSRLAGSGEQYF.

The chain employs TRBV4-2 and TRBJ1-4, with D unresolved. The CDR3 totals 15 residues. Germline V gene sequence: CDR1 LGHNA, CDR2 YNFKEQ. The V and J ends lost 0 bases and 8 bases respectively, with 13 bases between them. CDR3 loop: CASSQEGRADEKLFF. The CDR3 nucleotides read TGTGCCAGCAGCCAAGAGGGGAGGGCTGACGAAAAACTGTTTTTT.

This clone has a single count. The genes are TRBV24-1 and TRBJ2-5; a possible D gene is TRBD2 (5 bases). Trimming left V 9 bases short and J 3 bases short, with 10 bases between. The CDR3 totals 12 residues. In germline, CDR1 is KGHDR, CDR2 SFDVKD. CDR3 in amino acids: CATQNSEETQYF. CDR3 nucleotide sequence: TGTGCCACCCAGAATAGCGAAGAGACCCAGTACTTC.

This chain links TRBV3-1 (or the pseudogene TRBV3-2) with TRBJ1-1, with D possibly being TRBD1 (6 bases). Trimming shortened V by 3 bases and J by 7 bases, and 18 bases separated the two germline ends. Germline V gene data show CDR1 as LGHDT and CDR2 as YNNKEL (reference sequence). The CDR3 is 15 residues long. The CDR3 nucleotides are TGTGCCAGCAGCCACAGCTGGGCGGGGGCCCTTGAAGCTTTCTTT. Protein sequence: CASSHSWAGALEAFF.

J is TRBJ2-7 and V is TRBV2; the D gene is possibly TRBD1 (5 bases). Trimming took 3 bases from V and 0 from J, leaving 12 bases between them. The CDR3 sequence is 15 residues long. The germline gives CDR1 SNHLY, CDR2 FYNNEI. The DNA of the CDR3 is TGTGCCAGCAGTGATTTGACAGCGAGCTCCTACGAGCAGTACTTC. Encoded protein: CASSDLTASSYEQYF.

As for this clone: A read error may account for a junction end that differs from germline. The chain links TRBV6-2 or TRBV6-3 to TRBJ1-1; no reliable D call. The CDR3 is 11 amino acids. The germline CDR1 and CDR2 sequences are MNHEY and SVGEGT. DNA for the CDR3: TGTGCCAGCAGTTACTCTACTGGAGCTTTCTTT. Translated, it gives CASSYSTGAFF.